A single sample gave rise to the 6 T cell receptor beta chains below, sequenced in a study of T-cell reconstitution after alpha-beta-depleted transplantation in children. The TCRbeta library incorporated unique molecular identifiers. TCRdb passed the PCR reads through MiXCR, listing each CDR3 protein once. Among 240,000 or so distinct CDR3 sequences listed, 8.2% were seen once. This material consisted of PBMCs, mostly from graft donor cells, taken 180 days after TCRalphabeta/CD19-depleted stem cell transplant. The receptors were sampled from a male patient under 18 who had a stem cell transplant for acute lymphoblastic leukemia, so the T cells may come from the graft donor.

This clonotype has a count of ten or more. The chain couples TRBV24-1 to TRBJ2-2; tentatively, D is TRBD1 or TRBD2 (5 bases each). The CDR3 runs to 13 residues. V gave up 9 bases and J gave up 6 bases, with 13 bases separating them. The germline CDR1 and CDR2 sequences are KGHDR and SFDVKD. The CDR3 nucleotides read TGTGCCACCGAGGGACCCCGCGCCGGGGAGCTGTTTTTT. Translation gives CATEGPRAGELFF.

The sample holds many counts of this clonotype. V gene TRBV6-1 combines with J gene TRBJ1-1; D possibly corresponds to TRBD1 (5 bases). The CDR3 is 15 amino acids. Trimming cost V 4 bases and J 0 bases, with 12 bases left between them. CDR1 and CDR2 (germline): MNHNS, SASEGT. Written as DNA, the CDR3 is TGTGCCAGCAGTGCTCCCAGGGCGGTGAACACTGAAGCTTTCTTT. Protein sequence: CASSAPRAVNTEAFF.

This clonotype was seen ten or more times. The chain has TRBV25-1 and TRBJ2-5; a possible D gene is TRBD2 (6 bases). This CDR3 has 15 amino acids. V shed 1 base and J shed 2 bases, with 11 bases lying between them. CDR1 and CDR2 (germline): MGHDK, SYGVNS. CDR3 DNA sequence: TGTGCCAGCAGTGAATCTTTCGGGAGACAAGAGACCCAGTACTTC. It is translated as CASSESFGRQETQYF.

This clonotype was recorded many times. The chain couples TRBV9 to TRBJ2-5; no clear D. Germline assignment: CDR1 SGDLS and CDR2 YYNGEE. V was cut by 0 bases and J by 5 bases, with 11 bases left in between. CDR3 length equals 14 residues. CDR3 in DNA: TGTGCCAGCAGCGTAGGCCCCTCCCCGGAGACCCAGTACTTC. This encodes CASSVGPSPETQYF.

This clonotype occurred many times. The chain has TRBV29-1 and TRBJ1-1; 9 bases align to TRBD1. Germline values: CDR1 SQVTM, CDR2 ANQGSEA. CDR3 length equals 17 residues. Trimming cost V 8 bases and J 2 bases; bases outside gene matches: 18. In nucleotides, the CDR3 is TGCAGCCCCGACTATGCCCTGGCGGGACAGGGAAACACTGAAGCTTTCTTT. Translation: CSPDYALAGQGNTEAFF.

This clonotype was seen repeatedly, ten times or more. The chain couples TRBV4-1 to TRBJ2-2; D possibly uses TRBD1 or TRBD2 (5 bases each). Trimming took 0 bases from V and 0 from J, leaving 17 bases between them. The CDR3 has 19 residues. Germline V lookup: CDR1 MGHRA, CDR2 YSYEKL. The CDR3 sequence is CASSQDLEGTLTNTGELFF. The CDR3 nucleotides are TGCGCCAGCAGCCAAGATCTTGAGGGGACCCTAACGAACACCGGGGAGCTGTTTTTT.